This TCR beta chain was recorded in a study of cytomegalovirus exposure and HLA in healthy donors (dated by TCRdb to between 2016 and 2019). With respect to the entire study: An earlier analysis of under 600 of the donors reported about 290 Gb of sequence data and more than 90 million unique TCR beta sequences from approximately 180 million T cells. An early release that covered about 640 HLA-typed donors contained approximately 290 gigabases of sequencing data and about 93 million unique TCR sequences. Among the approximately 430 genotyped donors, roughly 80% belonged to the genetic ancestry cluster associated with self-reported Caucasian donors. The aim of the study was to test whether cataloging public T cell receptors could identify signatures of past pathogen exposure. The study profiled the T cell repertoires of hundreds of subjects by immunosequencing and related them to cytomegalovirus serostatus. Besides the first cohort of some 670 subjects, a separate validation cohort made up of 120 different subjects was used. The study combined high-throughput TCR immunosequencing, statistical association of individual TCRs with disease status, and machine learning to predict cytomegalovirus infection status. A later analysis re-analyzed previously published TCR beta repertoires from 650 to 800 donors and added high-resolution HLA genotyping to study TCR occurrence patterns. Rather than drawing on any new phenotypic data, the later analysis identified candidate immune exposures from TCR beta sequences and the way those sequences occurred across donors. An earlier analysis of more than 450 of the donors used high-throughput TCR beta sequencing to judge whether each TCR beta V gene segment behaved as functional or pseudogenic. Donor age, sex, ethnicity and CMV serostatus were collected together with the repertoire data. In a later genetic analysis, genome-wide SNP genotypes for about 55% of the 666 donors were used, and that subset was treated as a discovery cohort. Every repertoire in the discovery cohort had been generated on one and the same sequencing platform. HLA typing covered class I and class II loci at four-digit resolution. Typing coverage differed by locus: A, B, C, DRB1 and DQB1 were typed in roughly 629-630 donors, DQA1 in 500 to 550, DPA1 in some 600, and DPB1 in just under 480. Roughly 5 DR-DQ haplotypes were handled as single units for association and clustering, since linkage in the cohort was strong. Across approximately 420 genotyped donors of the cohort, an average of about 240,000 unique TCR beta nucleotide sequences per donor were sequenced, and roughly 20% of those sequences were non-productive.

This clone has more than one count but fewer than ten. The antigen it binds to is not known. No base-level quality is on record; no much larger clone is a single base apart. Library creation used the immunoSEQ multiplex PCR assay. For the multiplex PCR, a mixture combining 60 forward primers for TCR Vbeta segments and 13 reverse primers for TCR Jbeta segments was used. Amplification of the CDR3 region of rearranged TCR beta genes was performed with a multiplex PCR assay on genomic DNA. The Illumina HiSeq System was used to sequence the amplified TCR beta libraries as 87-base-pair reads. As for the original processing: Across the 500 to 700 repertoires, a later analysis counted around 80 million unique TCR beta chains, roughly 11 million of which were shared by at least two donors. Raw reads were error-corrected and collapsed into unique sequences by a nearest-neighbor algorithm in which closely related sequences were merged to remove PCR and sequencing errors. CDR3 sequences were aligned to IMGT reference sequences to assign V, D and J gene segments. For a sequence to be retained, a match of at least six nucleotides was required to both a V gene segment and a J gene segment. A rearrangement counted as productive if the CDR3 had no stop codons and remained in frame with V and J, and every other rearrangement counted as non-productive. Following IMGT convention, CDR3 was defined as the stretch from the second conserved V-encoded cysteine to the conserved J-encoded phenylalanine. The earlier analysis of about 620 of the donors excluded sequences that lacked an unambiguous match to a single V gene segment. In an earlier analysis of more than 500 of the donors, a V segment was called functional when productive rearrangements were above 56.7%, and segregating when the standard deviation between donors exceeded 5%. A statistical classification framework was built for diagnosing cytomegalovirus status from the catalog of TCR beta chain sequences. V and J gene assignment, in a later analysis, came from comparing TCR nucleotide sequences with IMGT/GENE-DB human TR gene sequences. A later analysis assigned CDR3 sequences and most-parsimonious VDJ recombination scenarios with the TCRdist pipeline. In a later analysis, each TCR beta chain was defined by its CDR3 amino acid sequence together with its V-gene family, and reads without a unique V-gene family were excluded. A later analysis removed 550 to 700 highly shared, low-generation-probability nucleotide sequences to deal with suspected cross-contamination and a sequencing artifact. A later analysis calculated a clonal expansion index for each public chain from normalized within-repertoire ranks of inferred template counts. In a later analysis, generation probabilities were computed with a VDJ recombination model fitted to out-of-frame rearrangements, and the resulting probabilities were checked against IGoR. In a later analysis, TCR-TCR, TCR-HLA and TCR-CMV co-occurrence was scored with hypergeometric tests, and a repertoire-size bias correction was applied to TCR pairs. A later analysis estimated false discovery rates by permuting HLA or CMV assignments 20 times. In a later analysis, co-occurring TCRs were grouped with DBSCAN, and TCRdist sequence similarity was added when clustering was performed within HLA-allele-positive subsets. Repertoires with fewer than 30,000 or more than 120,000 public chains were left out of co-occurrence clustering, as were five repertoires with anomalous nucleotide sharing. Held by TCRdb, this immuneACCESS table contains in-frame sequences only and omits some clones. Under half of the omission traces to an unresolved V gene where checked; the cause of the rest is unknown. V and J calls and clone size follow that table, whereas D and trimming were derived from the DNA. This sample holds 200,000 or so clones; 75% to 90% were observed only once. Together, the top ten hold more than 0.6% of the sample.

V and J lose 4 bases and 5 bases, and a span of 10 bases separates them. The CDR3 sequence holds 14 residues, the cysteine and phenylalanine included. Only the CDR3 DNA is retained, 42 bases long and in frame from the first base. As encoded in the germline V gene, CDR1 is SGHRS while CDR2 is YFSETQ. The cohort comprised more than 550 healthy bone marrow donors. At the time of sampling, every cohort member was nominally healthy, though immune exposures that went unrecorded were likely present. The donor tested CMV seronegative, placing the donor among the 352 seronegative members of the cohort. Every donor gave a peripheral blood sample, and the peripheral blood mononuclear cells from that sample were used for TCR beta sequencing. The Qiagen DNeasy Blood Extraction Kit was used to extract genomic DNA from the blood cell samples. The study at large found these results: A later analysis reported that several top co-occurrence clusters appeared linked to parvovirus B19, influenza, CMV and Epstein-Barr virus. When HLA alleles, especially DR and DQ, strongly co-occurred, attributing TCR associations to individual alleles was difficult. According to a later analysis, TCR association rates differed among HLA loci, with DRB1 alleles showing the most associated TCRs and HLA-C alleles showing the fewest. This cohort had only TCR beta chains sequenced, and the lack of alpha or paired-chain data limited which features could be detected. The authors suggested that the approach could potentially be extended to other disease states and immunological phenotypes. A further reported finding was that TCR beta sequences accurately predicted the HLA-A and HLA-B alleles for most subjects in the first cohort. Linkage disequilibrium might explain the correlated functional status among segregating V segments, but an unknown experimental factor could not be ruled out. A few of the identified cytomegalovirus-associated TCR beta chains were confirmed in vitro to be specific for cytomegalovirus antigens. Because some donors lacked HLA typing at each locus, the association tests relied only on the typed subset. The presence/absence analyses assumed that sequencing depth was roughly uniform across donors, and that assumption may not be true. Most CMV-associated TCR beta chains appeared to be HLA-restricted in a later analysis, and the HLA associations seemed to be driven largely by CMV exposure. Some IMGT-functional V segments, including TRBV6-2 and TRBV6-3, could not be distinguished by the 87-base-pair reads and were therefore excluded. Some 16 rarely observed V segments, including chromosome 9 orphons, were excluded from the earlier analysis of just under 600 of the donors because counts were too low. Across donors, most TCR sequences were observed very rarely, whereas some public TCRs were present in many individuals. The study listed approximately 160 TCR beta chains as associated with cytomegalovirus. A group of highly shared sequence variants was considered likely to be a technical artifact of the sequencing pipeline. Compared with the roughly 670-donor mean, donors in an Asian-associated ancestry cluster had fewer N-insertions in productive TCRs, according to a later genetic analysis. Immune exposure information for the cohort was limited to CMV serostatus. In both the original and validation cohorts, the classifier was reported to diagnose cytomegalovirus status with high specificity and sensitivity. A later analysis found that HLA-associated TCR beta chains were more clonally expanded and had lower generation probabilities than equally common non-associated chains. Specific HLA alleles were associated with around 18,000 TCR beta sequences at a false discovery rate of 0.05 in a later analysis. An earlier analysis of approximately 530 of the donors showed that most TCR beta V segments appeared in productive rearrangements either about 87% or about 30% of the time, which broadly matched IMGT annotations. V-gene and J-gene trimming of TCR beta chains was associated with a missense DCLRE1C variant in a later genetic analysis, and the association was replicated in an independent cohort.

The chain employs TRBV5-1 and TRBJ1-6, with a tentative D gene TRBD1 over 5 matching bases. This clonotype originated in a boy aged 2 to 9 in good health and CMV-seronegative. The sample taken for sequencing was PBMCs. The CDR3 loop reads CASSLRADNSPLHF. Read as DNA, the sequence is TGCGCCAGCAGCCTCAGGGCGGATAATTCACCCCTCCACTTT.